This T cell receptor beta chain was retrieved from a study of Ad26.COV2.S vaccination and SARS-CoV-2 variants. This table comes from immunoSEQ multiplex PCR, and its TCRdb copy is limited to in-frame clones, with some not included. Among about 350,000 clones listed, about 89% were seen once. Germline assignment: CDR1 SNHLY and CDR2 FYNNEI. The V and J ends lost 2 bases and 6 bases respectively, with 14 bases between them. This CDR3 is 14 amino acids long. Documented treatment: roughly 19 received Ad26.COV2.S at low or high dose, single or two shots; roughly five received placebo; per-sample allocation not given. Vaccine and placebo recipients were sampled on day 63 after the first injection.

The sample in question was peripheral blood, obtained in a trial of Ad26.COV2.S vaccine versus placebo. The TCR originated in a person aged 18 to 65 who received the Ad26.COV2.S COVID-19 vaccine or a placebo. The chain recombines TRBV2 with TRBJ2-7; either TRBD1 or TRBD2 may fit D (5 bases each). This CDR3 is CASSESAGRAEQYF. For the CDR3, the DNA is TGTGCCAGCAGTGAATCCGCAGGGAGAGCCGAGCAGTACTTC.